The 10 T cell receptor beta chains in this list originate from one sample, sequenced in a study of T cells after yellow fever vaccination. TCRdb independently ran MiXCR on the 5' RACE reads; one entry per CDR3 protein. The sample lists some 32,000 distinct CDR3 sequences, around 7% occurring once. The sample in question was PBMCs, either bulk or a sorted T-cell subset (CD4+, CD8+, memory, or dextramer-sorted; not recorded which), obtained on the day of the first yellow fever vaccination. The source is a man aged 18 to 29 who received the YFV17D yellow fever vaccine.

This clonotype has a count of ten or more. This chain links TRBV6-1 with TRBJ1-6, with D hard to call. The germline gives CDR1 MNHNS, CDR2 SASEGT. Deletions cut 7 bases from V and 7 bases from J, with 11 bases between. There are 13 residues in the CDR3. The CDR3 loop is CASTEVLNSPLHF. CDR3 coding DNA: TGTGCCAGCACTGAGGTACTAAATTCACCCCTCCACTTT.

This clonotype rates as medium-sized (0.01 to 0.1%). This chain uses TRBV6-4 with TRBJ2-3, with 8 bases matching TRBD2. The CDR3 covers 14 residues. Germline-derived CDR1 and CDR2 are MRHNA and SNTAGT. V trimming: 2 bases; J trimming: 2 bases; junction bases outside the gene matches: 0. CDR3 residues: CASSDGLATDTQYF. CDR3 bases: TGTGCCAGCAGTGACGGACTAGCCACAGATACGCAGTATTTT.

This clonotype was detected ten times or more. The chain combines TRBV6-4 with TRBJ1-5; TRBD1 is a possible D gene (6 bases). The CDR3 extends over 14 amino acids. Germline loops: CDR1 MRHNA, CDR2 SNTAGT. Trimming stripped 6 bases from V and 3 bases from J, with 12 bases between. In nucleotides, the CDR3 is TGTGCCAGCAGAACAGGGCACCCCAATCAGCCCCAGCATTTT. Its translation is CASRTGHPNQPQHF.

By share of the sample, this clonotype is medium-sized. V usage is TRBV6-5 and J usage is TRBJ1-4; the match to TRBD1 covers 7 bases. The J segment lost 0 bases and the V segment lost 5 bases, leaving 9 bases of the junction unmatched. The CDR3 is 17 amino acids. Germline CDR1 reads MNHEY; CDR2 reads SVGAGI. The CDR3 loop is CASSLAGTDATNEKLFF. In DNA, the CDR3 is TGTGCCAGCAGTCTCGCCGGGACAGACGCAACTAATGAAAAACTGTTTTTT.

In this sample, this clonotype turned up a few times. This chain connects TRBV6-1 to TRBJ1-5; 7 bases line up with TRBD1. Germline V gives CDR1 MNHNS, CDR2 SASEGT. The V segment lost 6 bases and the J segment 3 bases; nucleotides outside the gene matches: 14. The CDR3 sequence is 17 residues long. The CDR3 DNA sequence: TGTGCCAGCAGAAGAACAGGGGAGGGGACCTTCAATCAGCCCCAGCATTTT. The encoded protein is CASRRTGEGTFNQPQHF.

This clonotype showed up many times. This CDR3 is CASSLIGQTSGELFF. In DNA form, the CDR3 reads TGTGCCAGCAGCTTAATCGGTCAAACTTCCGGGGAGCTGTTTTTT. The genes are TRBV7-2 and TRBJ2-2; D not certain. V was cut by 2 bases and J by 6 bases, with 13 bases left in between. The CDR3 contains 15 residues. Germline V gives CDR1 SGHTA, CDR2 FQGNSA.

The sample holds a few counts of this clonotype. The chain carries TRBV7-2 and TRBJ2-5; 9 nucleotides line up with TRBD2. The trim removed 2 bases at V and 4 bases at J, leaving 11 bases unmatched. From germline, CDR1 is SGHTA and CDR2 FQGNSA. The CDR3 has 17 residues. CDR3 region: CASSLYSGGGVGETQYF. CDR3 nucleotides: TGTGCCAGCAGCTTATACAGTGGCGGGGGGGTGGGAGAGACCCAGTACTTC.

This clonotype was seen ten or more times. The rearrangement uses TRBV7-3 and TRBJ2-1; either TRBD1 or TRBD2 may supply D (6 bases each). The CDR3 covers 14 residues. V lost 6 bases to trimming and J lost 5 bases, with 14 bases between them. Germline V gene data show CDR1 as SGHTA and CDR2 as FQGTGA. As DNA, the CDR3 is TGTGCCAGCAGAAAGGGGGGACTTAACAATGAGCAGTTCTTC. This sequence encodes CASRKGGLNNEQFF.

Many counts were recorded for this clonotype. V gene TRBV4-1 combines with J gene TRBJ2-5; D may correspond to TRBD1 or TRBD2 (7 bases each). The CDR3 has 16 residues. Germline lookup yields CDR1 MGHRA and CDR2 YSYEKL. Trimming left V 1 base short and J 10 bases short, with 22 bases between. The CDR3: CASSQANMGAGGDQYF. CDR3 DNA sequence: TGCGCCAGCAGCCAAGCTAACATGGGGGCAGGGGGGGACCAGTACTTC.

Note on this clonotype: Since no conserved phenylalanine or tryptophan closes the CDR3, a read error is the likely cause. The DNA of the CDR3 is TGTGCCAGCAGTCTCATGGGGTTGGGGGGTAGCAATCAGCCCCAGCATTCT. Translation: CASSLMGLGGSNQPQHS. The chain joins TRBV2 to TRBJ1-5; the D gene is possibly TRBD1 (5 bases). There are 17 residues in the CDR3. Germline CDR1 SNHLY, CDR2 FYNNEI. Trimming shortened V by 5 bases and J by 0 bases, and 17 bases separated the two germline ends.